This T cell receptor (beta chain) was sequenced for a study of blood T cell repertoires in COVID-19. Background on the study: From T cells, B-cell-depleted T cells, or PBMCs came the material, which was cDNA or gDNA.

Under the authors' procedure: Reference gene primers were amplified, and this amplification served to estimate nucleated cell counts. Clones were read by immunoSEQ multiplex PCR, and TCRdb kept only the in-frame ones, dropping some. That table supplies the V and J calls and clone size; D and trimming were determined from the DNA. The sample contains under 200,000 clones, about four fifths of which appear only once. This CDR3 comprises 14 residues. Germline V lookup: CDR1 SNHLY, CDR2 FYNNEI. J was trimmed by 5 bases and V by 3 bases; bases with no gene match: 6. The TCR sequence derives from a man in his sixties who had recovered from COVID-19. The genes are TRBV2 and TRBJ2-5, with 7 bases fitting TRBD1. The sequenced sample consisted of PBMCs or T cells enriched from blood (not recorded which). In nucleotides, the CDR3 is TGTGCCAGCAGTGATACAGGGGCCGCTGAGACCCAGTACTTC. Amino acids: CASSDTGAAETQYF.